This entry is about one T cell receptor beta chain. Its antigen remains unidentified. The data were obtained in a study of cytomegalovirus exposure and HLA in healthy donors. Though nominally healthy at sampling, donors likely had unrecorded immune exposures. Whole-study results and caveats: Published work reported that the classifier diagnosed cytomegalovirus status with high specificity and sensitivity. In a later analysis, fewer than 20,000 TCR beta sequences were associated with HLA alleles at 0.05 false discovery rate.

The V gene end was trimmed by 5 bases and the J gene end by 4 bases; junction bases not matched to a gene: 5. The length of the CDR3 is 14 residues. Looked up from germline, CDR1 is MNHEY and CDR2 is SMNVEV (reference sequence). This PCR relied on a set of 60 Vbeta primers and 13 Jbeta primers. The method was immunoSEQ multiplex PCR; TCRdb's version includes in-frame clones alone and lacks a portion of them. The sample shows 130,000 to 150,000 clones, around three quarters of them seen only once. Sequencing used PBMCs. This clonotype was sampled from a man in his forties in good health and CMV-seropositive. The rearrangement links TRBV27 to TRBJ2-1, with 7 nucleotides matching TRBD2. As DNA, the CDR3 is TGTGCCAGCAGTCAGACTAGCTTGTACAATGAGCAGTTCTTC. Its protein is CASSQTSLYNEQFF.